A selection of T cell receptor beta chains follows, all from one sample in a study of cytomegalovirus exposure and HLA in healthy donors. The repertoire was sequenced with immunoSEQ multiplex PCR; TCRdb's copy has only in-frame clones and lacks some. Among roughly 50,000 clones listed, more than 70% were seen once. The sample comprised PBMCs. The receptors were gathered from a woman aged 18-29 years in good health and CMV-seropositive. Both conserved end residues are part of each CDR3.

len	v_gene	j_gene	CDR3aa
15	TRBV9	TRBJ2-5	CASSGAGGLGETQYF
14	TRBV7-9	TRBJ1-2	CASSYGTGVTGYTF
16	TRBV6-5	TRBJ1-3	CASSYDTLTSGNTIYF
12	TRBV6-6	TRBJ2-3	CASSNGLHTQYF
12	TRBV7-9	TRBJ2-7	CASSYITYEQYF
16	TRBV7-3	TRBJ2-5	CASSLMAPGLRETQYF
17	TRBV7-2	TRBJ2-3	CASSLTRGTKNTDTQYF
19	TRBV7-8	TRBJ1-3	CASSLAGGTGTGGGNTIYF
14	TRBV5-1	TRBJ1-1	CASSLGEGATEAFF
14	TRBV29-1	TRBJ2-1	CSVGLRGGGGEQFF
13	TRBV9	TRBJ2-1	CASSAGGGNEQFF
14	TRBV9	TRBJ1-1	CASSSPGRNTEAFF
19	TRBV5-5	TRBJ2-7	CASSLGPGQGTQLSYEQYF
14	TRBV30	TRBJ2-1	CALGLAGTNNEQFF
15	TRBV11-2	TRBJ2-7	CASRRTSGGTYEQYF
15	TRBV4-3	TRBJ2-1	CASSQEPGGEGEQFF
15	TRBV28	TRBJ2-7	CASIDRSGGNYEQYF
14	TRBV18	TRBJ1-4	CASSETANNEKLFF
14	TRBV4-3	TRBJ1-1	CASSQDRVHTEAFF